The present TCR beta chain was sequenced within a study of blood T cell repertoires in COVID-19. Study-level information: Both acute and convalescent COVID-19 samples were obtained from the United States, Italy and Spain.

Cohorts were assigned according to the clinical history that participants reported. Among Cohort 3 donors, those recovered had two negative PCRs, clearance, or symptom resolution. As originally analysed: Reference gene primer amplification yielded estimated nucleated cell counts. Data came from immunoSEQ multiplex PCR; TCRdb stores just in-frame clones and leaves some out. V, J and clone size are those of that table, while D and trimming were read from the DNA. This table holds about 400,000 clones, more than 75% found once. This CDR3 has 18 residues. Germline V gene sequence: CDR1 SQVTM, CDR2 ANQGSEA. V lost 6 bases, J lost 3 bases, and 19 bases stayed unmatched.

Sequencing used PBMCs or T cells enriched from blood (not recorded which). The gene calls are TRBV29-1 and TRBJ2-3, with 9 bases aligning to TRBD2. This clonotype originated in a woman under 40 who had recovered from COVID-19. As DNA, the CDR3 is TGCAGCGTCCACGGGAAATCGAAGGCGGGAGGGCGGACAGATACGCAGTATTTT. Protein sequence: CSVHGKSKAGGRTDTQYF.